A single sample is the source of the 16 T cell receptor beta chains below, sequenced in a study of T cell repertoires in ileal Crohn's disease. The assay was immunoSEQ multiplex PCR, and TCRdb's table has in-frame clones only and misses some. Altogether around 17,000 clones are present, roughly two thirds being singletons, with the ten largest covering 4.5% to 5.5%. The source material was ileal tissue. These receptors were collected from an adult with Crohn's disease.

The chain uses TRBV4-1 and TRBJ1-2; 12 nucleotides agree with TRBD1. The CDR3 consists of 16 residues. Germline loops: CDR1 MGHRA, CDR2 YSYEKL. V trimming: 0 bases; J trimming: 5 bases; junction bases outside the gene matches: 4. The CDR3 DNA reads TGCGCCAGCAGCCAAGATTGGGGACAGGGGGCATATGGCTACACCTTC. Translating it yields CASSQDWGQGAYGYTF.

The chain combines TRBV6-5 with TRBJ2-5; 11 nucleotides match TRBD2. Germline loops: CDR1 MNHEY, CDR2 SVGAGI. The ends lost 6 bases at V and 4 bases at J; junction bases unmatched: 4. The CDR3 contains 14 residues. The CDR3 DNA follows: TGTGCCAGCAGATCCCTAGCGGGGGGAGAGACCCAGTACTTC. As protein: CASRSLAGGETQYF.

Of note for this clone: The sample holds other DNA sequences that translate to the same CDR3. V gene TRBV11-3 combines with J gene TRBJ2-1, with D perhaps TRBD2 (6 bases). The ends were cut back, 5 bases at V and 3 bases at J, with 17 bases in the middle. CDR3 length equals 16 residues. Germline V gene data show CDR1 as SGHNT and CDR2 as YENEEA. DNA for the CDR3: TGTGCCAGCAGCGAACGGGGAGGATGGGACTACAATGAGCAGTTCTTC. Its protein product is CASSERGGWDYNEQFF.

The chain employs TRBV29-1 and TRBJ2-3, with D perhaps matching TRBD1 (6 bases). Germline V CDR1 and CDR2: SQVTM, ANQGSEA. Trimming took off 3 bases at V and 3 bases at J, with 10 bases between the two ends. The length of the CDR3 is 13 residues. The CDR3 here is CSVDRQGTDTQYF. The CDR3 region has the DNA TGCAGCGTTGACCGCCAGGGGACAGATACGCAGTATTTT.

The chain joins TRBV18 to TRBJ1-1, with 10 bases fitting TRBD1. The length of the CDR3 is 17 residues. V was pared by 3 bases and J by 3 bases, with 10 bases of the junction left unmatched. The germline V gene has CDR1 KGHSH and CDR2 LQKENI. The CDR3 is CASSPLGTGVADTEAFF. Here the CDR3 DNA reads TGTGCCAGCTCACCCCTCGGGACAGGGGTCGCGGACACTGAAGCTTTCTTT.

In its sample, this clone was seen once. The V gene is TRBV6-5, the J gene TRBJ1-1; TRBD1 matches 7 bases. V shed 2 bases and J 10 bases; nucleotides not matched to a gene: 10. Germline V gives CDR1 MNHEY, CDR2 SVGAGI. The CDR3 runs to 14 residues. Here the CDR3 reads CASSYGQGGLTAFF. CDR3 DNA sequence: TGTGCCAGCAGTTACGGGCAGGGGGGTCTCACAGCTTTCTTT.

The table lists this clone with a few counts. The genes are TRBV27 and TRBJ1-2; 10 positions agree with TRBD1. The CDR3 contains 16 residues. The junction had 7 bases not matched to a gene; V was cut back by 6 bases and J by 0 bases. Germline CDR1 reads MNHEY; CDR2 reads SMNVEV (reference sequence). The DNA for the CDR3 is TGTGCCAGCAGGCCGGGACAGGGGACCCCTAACTATGGCTACACCTTC. Encoded protein: CASRPGQGTPNYGYTF.

The V call is TRBV5-1, the J call TRBJ1-1; D is unresolved. Trimming left V 5 bases short and J 1 base short, with 15 bases between. Looked up from germline, CDR1 is SGHRS and CDR2 is YFSETQ. The CDR3 length is 15 residues. The CDR3 reads CASRGTMGWNTEAFF. Written as DNA, the CDR3 is TGCGCCAGCAGAGGCACCATGGGCTGGAACACTGAAGCTTTCTTT.

V gene TRBV9 combines with J gene TRBJ1-2, with 9 bases identical to TRBD1. The ends lost 0 bases at V and 8 bases at J; junction bases unmatched: 5. This CDR3 has 14 amino acids. CDR1 and CDR2 (germline): SGDLS, YYNGEE. The CDR3 here is CASSVGSGTGGYTF. CDR3 nucleotides: TGTGCCAGCAGCGTAGGCTCCGGGACAGGGGGCTACACCTTC.

The genes are TRBV7-3 and TRBJ2-3; D remains unclear. The CDR3 has 13 amino acids. Germline V gene sequence: CDR1 SGHTA, CDR2 FQGTGA. Trimming left V 4 bases short and J 6 bases short, with 11 bases between. This chain's CDR3 is CASSSQTGDTQYF. CDR3 coding DNA: TGTGCCAGCAGCTCCCAGACTGGCGATACGCAGTATTTT.

The rearrangement joins TRBV7-9 to TRBJ2-3; 10 bases fit TRBD1. Per the germline V gene, CDR1 is SEHNR and CDR2 is FQNEAQ (reference sequence). Trimming at V came to 5 bases and at J to 4 bases, leaving 12 bases not matched to a gene. The CDR3 spans 17 residues. The CDR3 reads CASSGWTGGYSPDTQYF. CDR3 coding DNA: TGTGCCAGCAGCGGGTGGACAGGGGGTTATTCCCCAGATACGCAGTATTTT.

This chain connects TRBV5-1 to TRBJ1-2; D unresolved. Trimming took 0 bases from V and 7 from J, leaving 16 bases between them. The germline V gene has CDR1 SGHRS and CDR2 YFSETQ. This CDR3 comprises 15 residues. The CDR3 DNA is TGCGCCAGCAGCTTGGGGAGGCCCACATCGAGTGGCTACACCTTC. This sequence encodes CASSLGRPTSSGYTF.

V and J are TRBV7-8 and TRBJ2-4, with TRBD2 identical over 9 bases. Germline V CDR1 and CDR2: SGHVS, FQNEAQ. This CDR3 is 14 amino acids long. The junction had 2 bases not matched to a gene; V was cut back by 1 base and J by 7 bases. The CDR3 DNA follows: TGTGCCAGCAGCTTAGTGCGGGAGGGGAACATTCAGTACTTC. It codes for CASSLVREGNIQYF.

The CDR3 here is CASSENLELNEQYF. The DNA for the CDR3 is TGTGCCAGCAGTGAAAATCTGGAGTTGAACGAGCAGTACTTC. This chain connects TRBV6-1 to TRBJ2-7; D is ambiguous. The CDR3 sequence is 14 residues long. In germline, CDR1 is MNHNS, CDR2 SASEGT. V lost 2 bases and J 5 bases, leaving 13 bases between the germline ends.

The chain joins TRBV4-2 to TRBJ2-1, with 7 nucleotides matching TRBD2. CDR3 length: 16 amino acids. Germline CDR1 is LGHNA and CDR2 is YNFKEQ. The junction had 3 bases not matched to a gene; V was cut back by 1 base and J by 0 bases. Here the CDR3 DNA reads TGTGCCAGCAGCCAAGCAGCGGGAATCTCCTACAATGAGCAGTTCTTC. This sequence encodes CASSQAAGISYNEQFF.

The V gene is TRBV15, the J gene TRBJ2-7; 9 nucleotides align to TRBD1. The CDR3 runs to 15 residues. The trim removed 1 base at V and 3 bases at J, leaving 4 bases unmatched. Germline assignment: CDR1 LNHNV and CDR2 YYDKDF (reference sequence). This chain's CDR3 is CATSRGRGQGYEQYF. CDR3 DNA sequence: TGTGCCACCAGCAGAGGAAGGGGACAGGGCTACGAGCAGTACTTC.